The 10 T cell receptor beta chains below were found in one sample sequenced in a study of vaccination effects on CD4 cells after COVID-19. Libraries were prepared by immunoSEQ multiplex PCR; TCRdb keeps only in-frame clonotypes and omits some of them. The sample carries 50,000 or so clones, just under 80% recorded once. These receptors have no identified antigens. The ViraFEST assay expanded antigen-specific CD4+ T cells with viral peptide pools before sequencing. Following culture for roughly 10 days, CD4+ T cells were isolated. Vaccine recipients lacked prior SARS-CoV-2 infection and had negative nucleocapsid antibodies. The sequencing used CD4+ T cells from PBMCs cultured with HCoV-OC43 spike peptides, collected before COVID-19 vaccination. Sample subset: HCoV-OC43 spike overlapping peptide pool stimulation. The receptors were gathered from a human donor who received a COVID-19 vaccine.

This clone was found a few times. The chain employs TRBV30 and TRBJ2-3; no reliable D call. Trimming removed 4 bases at V and 3 bases at J, with 14 bases between. The germline CDR1 and CDR2 sequences are GTSNPN and SVGIG (reference sequence). The CDR3 consists of 14 residues. The CDR3 DNA reads TGTGCCTGGAATATGTTCCAGCGTACAGATACGCAGTATTTT. Translating it yields CAWNMFQRTDTQYF.

The chain employs TRBV12-3 or TRBV12-4 and TRBJ1-1; D is unclear. The CDR3 loop spans 13 amino acids. Deletions cut 3 bases from V and 1 base from J, with 6 bases between. DNA of the CDR3: TGTGCCAGCAGTTTTCGACAGAACACTGAAGCTTTCTTT. Amino acid sequence: CASSFRQNTEAFF.

The J gene is TRBJ1-3, the V gene TRBV7-2; the D is unclear. From germline, CDR1 is SGHTA and CDR2 FQGNSA. V was pared by 4 bases and J by 6 bases, with 7 bases between. This CDR3 contains 12 residues. The CDR3, as DNA: TGTGCCAGCAGCTCGTCGGTAAACACCATATATTTT. Translation gives CASSSSVNTIYF.

The genes are TRBV5-4 and TRBJ1-2, with 8 bases fitting TRBD1. The CDR3 contains 14 residues. V lost 3 bases, J lost 6 bases, and 7 bases stayed unmatched. Germline loops: CDR1 SGHNT, CDR2 YYREEE (reference sequence). The CDR3 sequence is CASSWNRGRDGYTF. The CDR3 DNA follows: TGTGCCAGCAGCTGGAACAGGGGGAGGGATGGCTACACCTTC.

CDR3 in DNA: TGTGCCAGCAGTTTGATCGGGGGGATCGTTGGCTACACCTTC. This translates into CASSLIGGIVGYTF. The chain couples TRBV28 to TRBJ1-2, with D perhaps matching TRBD1 (5 bases). Trimming pared 3 bases from V and 7 bases from J, leaving 15 bases between. CDR3 size: 14 residues. Germline V gives CDR1 MDHEN, CDR2 SYDVKM.

V is TRBV6-5 and J is TRBJ2-5; D not certain. The CDR3 sequence is 12 residues long. Trimming removed 0 bases at V and 5 bases at J, with 4 bases between. In germline, CDR1 is MNHEY, CDR2 SVGAGI. The CDR3 DNA is TGTGCCAGCAGTTACTCTGGGGAGACCCAGTACTTC. It translates to CASSYSGETQYF.

V and J are TRBV2 and TRBJ1-2; D not certain. Trimming cost V 0 bases and J 8 bases, with 13 bases left between them. Germline-derived CDR1 and CDR2 are SNHLY and FYNNEI. The CDR3 contains 14 residues. The CDR3 DNA is TGTGCCAGCAGTGAAGCGCGAGGGATTTGGGGCTACACCTTC. Encoded protein: CASSEARGIWGYTF. The whole variable domain, filled in from reference TRBV2 and TRBJ1-2, reads EPEVTQTPSHQVTQMGQEVILRCVPISNHLYFYWYRQILGQKVEFLVSFYNNEISEKSEIFDDQFSVERPDGSNFTLKIRSTKLEDSAMYFCASSEARGIWGYTFGSGTRLTVV.

There are a few counts of this clone. The chain couples TRBV16 to TRBJ1-3; the D is unclear. The CDR3 sequence is 18 residues long. V was cut by 2 bases and J by 0 bases, with 17 bases left in between. Germline CDR1 KGHSY, CDR2 FQNENV. The CDR3 sequence: CASSQGRYGGSSGNTIYF. CDR3 sequence (DNA): TGTGCCAGCAGCCAAGGGAGGTACGGTGGGAGCTCTGGAAACACCATATATTTT.

The chain joins TRBV19 to TRBJ1-6; the D gene is possibly TRBD1 (5 bases). Germline V gene sequence: CDR1 LNHDA, CDR2 SQIVND (reference sequence). The CDR3 runs to 16 residues. V was pared by 4 bases and J by 7 bases, with 17 bases between. The CDR3 loop is CASSNKPGRSNSPLHF. As DNA, the CDR3 is TGTGCCAGTAGTAATAAGCCGGGACGGAGCAATTCACCCCTCCACTTT.

The gene calls are TRBV25-1 and TRBJ1-1; tentative D call: TRBD1 (6 bases). The CDR3 consists of 13 residues. V was cut by 1 base and J by 5 bases, with 8 bases left in between. The germline CDR1 and CDR2 sequences are MGHDK and SYGVNS. The CDR3 region has the DNA TGTGCCAGCAGTGAATGGCAGGGGACTGAAGCTTTCTTT. As protein: CASSEWQGTEAFF.